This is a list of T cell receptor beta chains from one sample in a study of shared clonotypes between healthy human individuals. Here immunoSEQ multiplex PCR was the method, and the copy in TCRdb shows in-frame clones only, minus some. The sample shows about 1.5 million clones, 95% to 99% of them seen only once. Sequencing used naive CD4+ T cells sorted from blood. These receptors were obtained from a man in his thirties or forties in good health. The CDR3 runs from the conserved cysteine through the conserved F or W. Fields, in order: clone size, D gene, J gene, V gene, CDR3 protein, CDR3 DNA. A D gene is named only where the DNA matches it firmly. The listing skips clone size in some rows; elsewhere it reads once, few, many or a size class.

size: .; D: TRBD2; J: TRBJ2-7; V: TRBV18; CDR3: CASSPGPSGRVEQYF; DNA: TGTGCCAGCTCACCGGGCCCTAGCGGGAGAGTCGAGCAGTACTTC
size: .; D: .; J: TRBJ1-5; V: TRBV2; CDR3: CASSPMAPRRGSNQPQHF; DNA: TGTGCCAGCAGCCCCATGGCCCCAAGGAGGGGTAGCAATCAGCCCCAGCATTTT
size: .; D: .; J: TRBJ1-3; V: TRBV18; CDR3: CASSPSPGTSRDTIYF; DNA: TGTGCCAGCTCACCATCACCCGGCACGTCCCGGGACACCATATATTTT
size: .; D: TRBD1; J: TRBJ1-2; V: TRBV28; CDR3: CASSRPGQGYGYTF; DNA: TGTGCCAGCAGCCGTCCGGGACAGGGCTATGGCTACACCTTC
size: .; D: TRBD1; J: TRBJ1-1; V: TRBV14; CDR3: CASSPNTGGAYMNTEAFF; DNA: TGTGCCAGCAGCCCAAACACAGGGGGCGCCTACATGAACACTGAAGCTTTCTTT
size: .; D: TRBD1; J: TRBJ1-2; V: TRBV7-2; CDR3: CASSLSDREGGYTF; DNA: TGTGCCAGCAGCTTAAGCGACAGGGAGGGTGGCTACACCTTC
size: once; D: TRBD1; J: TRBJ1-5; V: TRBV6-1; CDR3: CASRQPGGRDQPQHF; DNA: TGTGCCAGCAGGCAACCAGGGGGGCGAGACCAGCCCCAGCATTTT
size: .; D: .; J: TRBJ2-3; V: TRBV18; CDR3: CASSPPSPSSTDTQYF; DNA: TGTGCCAGCTCACCACCTTCTCCTTCTAGCACAGATACGCAGTATTTT
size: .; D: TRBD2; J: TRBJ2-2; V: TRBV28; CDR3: CAIRRGGSGTGELFF; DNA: TGTGCCATCCGCCGGGGAGGTAGCGGGACCGGGGAGCTGTTTTTT
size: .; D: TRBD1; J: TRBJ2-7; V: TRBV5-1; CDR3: CASSTPGQGYEQYF; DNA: TGCGCCAGCAGTACTCCGGGACAGGGTTACGAGCAGTACTTC
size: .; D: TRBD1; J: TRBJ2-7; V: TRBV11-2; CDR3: CASSKNRGTYEQYF; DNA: TGTGCCAGCAGTAAGAACAGGGGGACCTACGAGCAGTACTTC
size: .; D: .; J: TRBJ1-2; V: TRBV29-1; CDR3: CSVFLKITGSTPYGYTF; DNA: TGCAGCGTTTTCCTTAAAATCACAGGCTCCACACCCTATGGCTACACCTTC
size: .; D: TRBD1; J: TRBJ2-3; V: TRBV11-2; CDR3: CASRRGQGRTDTQYF; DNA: TGTGCCAGCAGGAGGGGACAGGGACGCACAGATACGCAGTATTTT
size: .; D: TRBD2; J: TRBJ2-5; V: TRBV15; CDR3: CATSRDGSSGRETQYF; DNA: TGTGCCACCAGCAGAGATGGGTCTAGCGGCCGGGAGACCCAGTACTTC
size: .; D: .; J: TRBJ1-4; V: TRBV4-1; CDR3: CASSQEQGSEGKLFF; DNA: TGCGCCAGCAGCCAAGAACAGGGTAGTGAGGGGAAACTGTTTTTT
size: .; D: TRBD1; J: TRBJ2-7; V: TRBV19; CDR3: CASSIVTGFYEQYF; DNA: TGTGCCAGTAGTATCGTGACAGGGTTCTACGAGCAGTACTTC
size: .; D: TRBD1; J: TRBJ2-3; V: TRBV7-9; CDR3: CASSLTGQGATDTQYF; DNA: TGTGCCAGCAGCCTAACGGGACAGGGGGCGACAGATACGCAGTATTTT
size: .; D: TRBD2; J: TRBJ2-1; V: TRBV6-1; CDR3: CASSKLAVNEQFF; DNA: TGTGCCAGCAGTAAACTAGCGGTCAATGAGCAGTTCTTC
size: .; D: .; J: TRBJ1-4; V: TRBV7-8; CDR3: CASSKRTDATNEKLFF; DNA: TGTGCCAGCAGCAAACGGACAGACGCAACTAATGAAAAACTGTTTTTT
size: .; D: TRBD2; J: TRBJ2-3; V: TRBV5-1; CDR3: CASSLELAGVDTQYF; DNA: TGCGCCAGCAGCTTGGAGTTAGCGGGAGTGGATACGCAGTATTTT
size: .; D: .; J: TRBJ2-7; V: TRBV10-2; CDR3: CASSDRGGYEQYF; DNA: TGCGCCAGCAGTGACAGGGGCGGATACGAGCAGTACTTC
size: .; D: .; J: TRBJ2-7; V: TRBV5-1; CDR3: CASSLGLGHYEQYF; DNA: TGCGCCAGCAGCTTGGGGCTGGGTCACTACGAGCAGTACTTC
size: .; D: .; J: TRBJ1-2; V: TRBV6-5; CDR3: CASREPGGYGYTF; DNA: TGTGCCAGCAGGGAGCCGGGGGGCTATGGCTACACCTTC
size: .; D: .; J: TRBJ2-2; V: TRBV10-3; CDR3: CAISELNGGLNTGELFF; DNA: TGTGCCATCAGTGAGCTTAATGGGGGACTGAACACCGGGGAGCTGTTTTTT
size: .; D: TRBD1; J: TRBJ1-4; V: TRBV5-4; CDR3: CASSLAGGLLQKLFF; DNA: TGTGCCAGCAGCTTGGCAGGGGGCCTCCTCCAAAAACTGTTTTTT
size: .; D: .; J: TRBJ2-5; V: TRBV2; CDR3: CASSDGLYQETQYF; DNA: TGTGCCAGCAGTGACGGTTTGTACCAAGAGACCCAGTACTTC
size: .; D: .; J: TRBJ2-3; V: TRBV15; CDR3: CATSSTQNRADTQYF; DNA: TGTGCCACCAGCAGCACCCAAAACAGGGCAGATACGCAGTATTTT
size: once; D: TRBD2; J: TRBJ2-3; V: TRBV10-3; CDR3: CAIAHGTNQLDTQYF; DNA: TGTGCCATCGCCCACGGGACTAACCAGCTGGATACGCAGTATTTT
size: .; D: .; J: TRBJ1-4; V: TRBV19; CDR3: CASTLRGATNEKLFF; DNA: TGTGCCAGTACCCTAAGGGGGGCGACTAATGAAAAACTGTTTTTT
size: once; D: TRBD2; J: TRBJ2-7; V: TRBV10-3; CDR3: CAISATSGSKEQYF; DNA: TGTGCCATCAGTGCCACTAGCGGGAGCAAAGAGCAGTACTTC
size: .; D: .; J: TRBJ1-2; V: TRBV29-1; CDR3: CSGGGGQDYGYTF; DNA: TGCAGCGGTGGTGGGGGGCAGGACTATGGCTACACCTTC
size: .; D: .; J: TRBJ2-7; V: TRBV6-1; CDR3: CASSVIQSNSYEQYF; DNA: TGTGCCAGCAGTGTGATACAGTCGAACTCCTACGAGCAGTACTTC
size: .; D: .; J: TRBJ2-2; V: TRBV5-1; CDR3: CASSSTGELFF; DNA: TGCGCCAGCAGCAGCACCGGGGAGCTGTTTTTT
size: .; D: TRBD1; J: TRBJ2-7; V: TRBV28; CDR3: CASSRPDRAYEQYF; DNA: TGTGCCAGCAGTCGTCCTGACAGGGCCTACGAGCAGTACTTC
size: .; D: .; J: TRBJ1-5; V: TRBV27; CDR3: CASSPQGFLQPQHF; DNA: TGTGCCAGCAGTCCCCAGGGGTTTCTTCAGCCCCAGCATTTT
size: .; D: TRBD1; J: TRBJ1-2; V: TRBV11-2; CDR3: CASSTLTGGYGYTF; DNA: TGTGCCAGCAGCACTCTAACAGGGGGGTATGGCTACACCTTC
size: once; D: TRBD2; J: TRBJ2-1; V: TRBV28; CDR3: CASSLRSGLGFNEQFF; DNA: TGTGCCAGCAGTTTGAGGTCGGGACTAGGATTCAATGAGCAGTTCTTC
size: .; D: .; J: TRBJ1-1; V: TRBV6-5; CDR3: CASHITRGRLEAFF; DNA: TGTGCCAGCCATATTACCCGTGGGCGGCTTGAAGCTTTCTTT
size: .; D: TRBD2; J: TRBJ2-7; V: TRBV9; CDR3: CASSPVAGGLSYEQYF; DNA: TGTGCCAGCAGCCCAGTAGCGGGGGGGCTCTCCTACGAGCAGTACTTC
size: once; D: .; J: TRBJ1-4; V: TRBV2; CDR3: CASSLLGEGEKLFF; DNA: TGTGCCAGCAGTCTGTTGGGCGAAGGAGAAAAACTGTTTTTT
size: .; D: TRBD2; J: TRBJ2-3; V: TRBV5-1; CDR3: CASSSLAGGTDTQYF; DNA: TGCGCCAGCAGCTCGTTAGCGGGAGGAACAGATACGCAGTATTTT
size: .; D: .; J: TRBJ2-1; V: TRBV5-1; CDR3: CASSLAGVDEQFF; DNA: TGCGCCAGCAGCTTGGCTGGGGTCGATGAGCAGTTCTTC
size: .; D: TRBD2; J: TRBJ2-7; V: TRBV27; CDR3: CASSLRGTSGRRVYEQYF; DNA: TGTGCCAGCAGTTTAAGGGGGACTAGCGGGAGAAGGGTCTACGAGCAGTACTTC
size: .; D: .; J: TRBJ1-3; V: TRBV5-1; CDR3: CASSLAGADRGNTIYF; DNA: TGCGCCAGCAGCCTAGCCGGAGCCGATCGTGGAAACACCATATATTTT
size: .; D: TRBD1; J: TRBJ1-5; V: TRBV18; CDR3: CASSDDRGSNQPQHF; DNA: TGTGCCAGCTCGGACGACAGGGGGAGCAATCAGCCCCAGCATTTT
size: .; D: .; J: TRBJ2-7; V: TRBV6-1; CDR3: CASSEYLLGQYF; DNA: TGTGCCAGCAGTGAATATTTGCTCGGGCAGTACTTC
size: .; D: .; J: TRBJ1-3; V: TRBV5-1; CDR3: CASRPAVGPPLGGNTIYF; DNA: TGCGCCAGCAGACCTGCGGTTGGCCCCCCTCTAGGTGGAAACACCATATATTTT
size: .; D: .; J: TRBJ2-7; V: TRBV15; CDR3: CATSRDPGLQVYEQYF; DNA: TGTGCCACCAGCAGAGACCCGGGACTCCAGGTTTACGAGCAGTACTTC
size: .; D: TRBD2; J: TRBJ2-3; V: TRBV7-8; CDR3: CASSWTSATNTDTQYF; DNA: TGTGCCAGCAGCTGGACTAGCGCGACGAACACAGATACGCAGTATTTT
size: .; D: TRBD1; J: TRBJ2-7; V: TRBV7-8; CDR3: CASSFAGTGIHEQYF; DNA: TGTGCCAGCAGCTTCGCCGGGACAGGGATCCACGAGCAGTACTTC
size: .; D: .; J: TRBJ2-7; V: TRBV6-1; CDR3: CASSEEHGQNYEQYF; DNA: TGTGCCAGCAGTGAAGAACACGGGCAGAACTACGAGCAGTACTTC
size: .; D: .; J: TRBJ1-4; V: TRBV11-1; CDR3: CASSLASANEKLFF; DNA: TGTGCCAGCAGCTTAGCCTCAGCTAATGAAAAACTGTTTTTT
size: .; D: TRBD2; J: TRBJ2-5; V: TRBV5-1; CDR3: CASSLGGGNYQETQYF; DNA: TGCGCCAGCAGCTTGGGGGGAGGGAACTACCAAGAGACCCAGTACTTC
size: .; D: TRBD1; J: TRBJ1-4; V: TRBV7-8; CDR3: CASSLYRGSITPNDENEKLFF; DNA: TGTGCCAGCAGCTTATACAGGGGGTCGATTACCCCAAATGATGAAAATGAAAAACTGTTTTTT